Following are 32 T cell receptor beta chains from one sample sequenced in a study of siplizumab effects on memory and regulatory T cells (dated by TCRdb to 2018 to 2020). Libraries came from the immunoSEQ multiplex PCR assay. The immuneACCESS repertoire file appears here via TCRdb, limited to in-frame rearrangements. These files lack a portion of the clones; in checked studies, under half of the deficit traces to unresolved V genes, and the cause of the others is not known. This sample is represented by about 100,000 clones; about 91% of them were singletons. Around 0.77% of the sample goes to the ten largest clones. Sequencing was performed on Tregs sorted from blood. The receptor set was obtained from a human donor in good health.

The V and J genes are TRBV9 and TRBJ2-2; tentative D call: TRBD1 (5 bases). The V end lost 1 base, the J end lost 2 bases, and 6 bases lay between the germline ends. CDR3 length: 14 amino acids. Germline loops: CDR1 SGDLS, CDR2 YYNGEE. CDR3 coding DNA: TGTGCCAGCAGCGTACAGGGCAACACCGGGGAGCTGTTTTTT. This translates into CASSVQGNTGELFF. Filled out from reference TRBV9 and TRBJ2-2, the complete variable domain reads DSGVTQTPKHLITATGQRVTLRCSPRSGDLSVYWYQQSLDQGLQFLIQYYNGEERAKGNILERFSAQQFPDLHSELNLSSLELGDSALYFCASSVQGNTGELFFGEGSRLTVL.

The chain combines TRBV5-8 with TRBJ2-1; D possibly corresponds to TRBD1 (5 bases). Germline CDR1 and CDR2: SGHTS and YDEGEE. The ends were cut back, 3 bases at V and 4 bases at J, with 11 bases in the middle. The CDR3 has 14 residues. The CDR3 reads CASSSPQGYNEQFF. The CDR3 DNA follows: TGTGCCAGCAGCTCCCCGCAGGGATACAATGAGCAGTTCTTC.

The V gene is TRBV28, the J gene TRBJ2-1; 9 bases fit TRBD1. V lost 6 bases and J lost 2; bases outside the gene matches: 8. The germline CDR1 and CDR2 sequences are MDHEN and SYDVKM. The CDR3 extends over 16 amino acids. CDR3 DNA: TGTGCCAGCAGCCAAACGGGACAGGGTGCCTACAATGAGCAGTTCTTC. Protein product: CASSQTGQGAYNEQFF.

This rearrangement joins TRBV5-6 to TRBJ1-1; D unresolved. Trimming removed 2 bases from V and 1 base from J, with 3 bases in between. This CDR3 has 12 residues. CDR1 SGHDT and CDR2 YYEEEE come from the germline V gene. In nucleotides, the CDR3 is TGTGCCAGCAGCTTTGGGAACACTGAAGCTTTCTTT. The encoded protein is CASSFGNTEAFF.

Written as DNA, the CDR3 is TGTGCCAGCAGTTTCCGACAGGGGAATCTCTATGAGCAGTTCTTC. Amino acids: CASSFRQGNLYEQFF. The gene calls are TRBV28 and TRBJ2-1; 8 bases agree with TRBD1. J lost 8 bases, V lost 3 bases, and 9 bases had no gene match. CDR1 and CDR2 (germline): MDHEN, SYDVKM. This CDR3 has 15 residues.

The J gene is TRBJ1-2, the V gene TRBV6-7; D uncertain. TRBV6-7 is annotated as an ORF whose role is uncertain. Trimming cost V 8 bases and J 4 bases, with 20 bases left between them. The CDR3 contains 15 residues. The CDR3, as DNA: TGTGCCAGCCACTATCCTTTGACCCGCCCCTATGGCTACACCTTC. Translating gives CASHYPLTRPYGYTF.

CDR3 nucleotide sequence: TGTGCCAGCACCATTAATACAGGGTCGCACGGGGAGCTGTTTTTT. Encoded protein: CASTINTGSHGELFF. The chain carries TRBV5-4 and TRBJ2-2; maybe TRBD1 (6 bases). The CDR3 is 15 residues long. Trimming stripped 6 bases from V and 7 bases from J, with 19 bases between. The germline V gene has CDR1 SGHNT and CDR2 YYREEE (reference sequence).

The chain carries TRBV28 and TRBJ1-2; D is ambiguous. Per the germline V gene, CDR1 is MDHEN and CDR2 is SYDVKM. The CDR3 totals 12 residues. V was shortened by 3 bases and J by 8 bases, with 10 bases between the two germline ends. The CDR3 sequence is CASSFRGRGYTF. CDR3 nucleotides: TGTGCCAGCAGTTTTCGTGGGAGAGGCTACACCTTC.

The V call is TRBV18, the J call TRBJ2-5; 7 bases line up with TRBD1. V trimming: 5 bases; J trimming: 2 bases; junction bases outside the gene matches: 8. The CDR3 length is 15 residues. CDR1 is KGHSH, CDR2 LQKENI, per germline. CDR3: CASSTGTVFQETQYF. CDR3 DNA: TGTGCCAGCTCAACCGGGACAGTTTTTCAAGAGACCCAGTACTTC. Full variable domain (rest looked up from reference TRBV18 and TRBJ2-5): NAGVMQNPRHLVRRRGQEARLRCSPMKGHSHVYWYRQLPEEGLKFMVYLQKENIIDESGMPKERFSAEFPKEGPSILRIQQVVRGDSAAYFCASSTGTVFQETQYFGPGTRLLVL.

This rearrangement joins TRBV6-1 to TRBJ1-1; D remains ambiguous. Trimming cost V 6 bases and J 10 bases, with 9 bases left between them. This CDR3 has 10 residues. Germline-derived CDR1 and CDR2 are MNHNS and SASEGT. CDR3 loop: CASRNTGAFF. The CDR3 region has the DNA TGTGCCAGCAGGAACACGGGAGCTTTCTTT.

The J gene is TRBJ1-1, the V gene TRBV7-8; D gene unclear. Germline-derived CDR1 and CDR2 are SGHVS and FQNEAQ. This CDR3 region has 14 residues. V was trimmed by 1 base and J by 5 bases, leaving 11 bases between them. The CDR3 DNA follows: TGTGCCAGCAGCTTAGTTTCTGGGAATACTGAAGCTTTCTTT. Protein: CASSLVSGNTEAFF.

V usage is TRBV7-9 and J usage is TRBJ2-6; D unresolved. CDR1 SEHNR and CDR2 FQNEAQ come from the germline V gene (reference sequence). With 5 bases removed from V and 1 base from J, the gap between germline ends came to 12 bases. This CDR3 has 16 amino acids. The CDR3 is CASSRWTDSGANVLTF. The CDR3, as DNA: TGTGCCAGCAGCCGCTGGACGGATTCTGGGGCCAACGTCCTGACTTTC.

This sequence joins TRBV5-1 and TRBJ1-2, with a weak D call TRBD1 (5 bases). The ends were cut back, 0 bases at V and 6 bases at J, with 15 bases in the middle. The CDR3 spans 15 residues. Germline CDR1 is SGHRS and CDR2 is YFSETQ. The CDR3: CASSLEVRGTDGYTF. As DNA, the CDR3 is TGCGCCAGCAGCTTGGAGGTTCGGGGGACTGATGGCTACACCTTC.

J is TRBJ2-1 and V is TRBV6-6; 10 positions agree with TRBD1. Per the germline V gene, CDR1 is MNHNY and CDR2 is SVGAGI (reference sequence). This CDR3 has 15 residues. V dropped 2 bases and J dropped 6; count of bases not matched to a gene: 4. The CDR3 here is CASSYTRTGGNEQFF. The CDR3 DNA is TGTGCCAGCAGTTACACGAGGACAGGGGGCAATGAGCAGTTCTTC.

The chain links TRBV11-1 to TRBJ2-5; perhaps TRBD2 as D (5 bases). CDR1 SGHAT and CDR2 FQDESV come from the germline V gene (reference sequence). Trimming removed 8 bases from V and 5 bases from J, with 15 bases in between. This CDR3 spans 13 amino acids. CDR3 nucleotide sequence: TGTGCCAGCCGTAGGTGGACTGAGGAGACCCAGTACTTC. Its protein is CASRRWTEETQYF.

The rearrangement uses TRBV5-5 and TRBJ2-7; 9 nucleotides line up with TRBD2. V was pared by 2 bases and J by 4 bases, with 7 bases of the junction left unmatched. Germline CDR1 and CDR2: SGHKS and YYEKEE (reference sequence). The CDR3 has 15 residues. The CDR3 DNA sequence: TGTGCCAGCAGCTTTAAGAGGCTAGCGGGGTACGAGCAGTACTTC. Encoded protein: CASSFKRLAGYEQYF. Using reference TRBV5-5 and TRBJ2-7 for the parts outside the CDR3, the full variable domain is DAGVTQSPTHLIKTRGQQVTLRCSPISGHKSVSWYQQVLGQGPQFIFQYYEKEERGRGNFPDRFSARQFPNYSSELNVNALLLGDSALYLCASSFKRLAGYEQYFGPGTRLTVT.

This clone was recorded a few times. The chain employs TRBV18 and TRBJ2-1; 7 bases are shared with TRBD2. Unmatched junction bases numbered 9, after V lost 1 base and J lost 3 bases. CDR3 size: 17 residues. Per germline, CDR1 KGHSH and CDR2 LQKENI. The CDR3 sequence: CASSPRVGGGGYNEQFF. CDR3 nucleotides: TGTGCCAGCTCACCACGGGTTGGCGGGGGTGGCTACAATGAGCAGTTCTTC.

A word on this clone: The junction and the germline gene differ at one end; a read error may be behind it. The rearrangement uses TRBV7-7 and TRBJ2-5, with D possibly being TRBD1 (6 bases). Germline CDR1 reads SSHAT; CDR2 reads FNYEAQ (reference sequence). The CDR3 contains 14 residues. The CDR3 sequence: CASSEDRYQETQYF. CDR3 bases: TGTGCTAGCAGCGAAGACAGGTATCAAGAGACCCAGTACTTC. The complete variable domain, with remaining parts taken from reference TRBV7-7 and TRBJ2-5, reads GAGVSQSPRYKVTKRGQDVTLRCDPISSHATLYWYQQALGQGPEFLTYFNYEAQPDKSGLPSDRFSAERPEGSISTLTIQRTEQRDSAMYRCASSEDRYQETQYFGPGTRLLVL.

Of note for this clone: Other DNA sequences in this specimen translate into the identical CDR3. The chain links TRBV5-1 to TRBJ1-5; a possible D gene is TRBD1 (6 bases). V lost 0 bases and J 2 bases, leaving 12 bases between the germline ends. The CDR3 length is 16 residues. Germline V gene lookup returns CDR1 SGHRS and CDR2 YFSETQ. The CDR3 loop reads CASSLEGGGGNQPQHF. The CDR3 bases are TGCGCCAGCAGCTTGGAGGGGGGCGGGGGCAATCAGCCCCAGCATTTT.

The rearrangement uses TRBV7-2 and TRBJ2-5, with 11 positions matching TRBD1. The CDR3 has 16 residues. V dropped 7 bases and J dropped 4; count of bases not matched to a gene: 11. The germline gives CDR1 SGHTA, CDR2 FQGNSA. CDR3 DNA sequence: TGTGCCAGCAATAAAACGGGACAGGGGGAGATAGAGACCCAGTACTTC. Translated, it gives CASNKTGQGEIETQYF.

The rearrangement links TRBV5-6 to TRBJ2-7, with 9 positions matching TRBD1. Germline V lookup: CDR1 SGHDT, CDR2 YYEEEE. V shed 4 bases, J shed 2 bases, and the junction held 10 bases outside the gene matches. The CDR3 totals 16 residues. CDR3 DNA sequence: TGTGCCAGCAGCCGCGTAATTTGGACAGGGGCCTACGAGCAGTACTTC. Protein: CASSRVIWTGAYEQYF.

The V and J genes are TRBV6-6 and TRBJ2-7; weak D call: TRBD1 (6 bases). The CDR3 loop spans 15 amino acids. V was shortened by 0 bases and J by 2 bases, with 11 bases between the two germline ends. CDR1 MNHNY and CDR2 SVGAGI come from the germline V gene (reference sequence). The CDR3 reads CASSYSFRGAYEQYF. Written as DNA, the CDR3 is TGTGCCAGCAGTTACTCCTTCAGGGGTGCCTACGAGCAGTACTTC.

This rearrangement joins TRBV28 to TRBJ2-7, with 11 bases lining up with TRBD2. The CDR3 is made up of 19 amino acids. With V trimmed by 4 bases and J by 3 bases, 17 bases remained unmatched. Per germline, CDR1 MDHEN and CDR2 SYDVKM. In DNA form, the CDR3 reads TGTGCCAGCAGTTCTCCCTGGACAGCTACTAGCGGGAGTTTCTACGAGCAGTACTTC. This translates into CASSSPWTATSGSFYEQYF.

This chain joins TRBV6-1 and TRBJ1-3; tentative D call: TRBD1 (5 bases). The V gene's germline CDR1 is MNHNS and CDR2 SASEGT. The CDR3 is 14 amino acids. V was pared by 7 bases and J by 3 bases, with 13 bases between. CDR3 protein: CASKSQQGGNTIYF. The CDR3 DNA sequence: TGTGCCAGCAAAAGTCAGCAGGGTGGAAACACCATATATTTT.

The chain is built from TRBV27 and TRBJ2-3, with unresolved D. The germline V gene has CDR1 MNHEY and CDR2 SMNVEV (reference sequence). The CDR3 totals 16 residues. V lost 2 bases and J 1 base, leaving 13 bases between the germline ends. This CDR3 reads CASSLRGVLGTDTQYF. Here the CDR3 DNA reads TGTGCCAGCAGTTTAAGAGGAGTATTAGGCACAGATACGCAGTATTTT.

The rearrangement joins TRBV6-4 to TRBJ1-2; D might be TRBD1 (6 bases). CDR3 length equals 13 residues. Trimming pared 11 bases from V and 7 bases from J, leaving 20 bases between. CDR1 and CDR2 from the germline V gene are MRHNA and SNTAGT. The CDR3 loop is CAHPGGGRAGYTF. DNA for the CDR3: TGTGCCCACCCCGGAGGGGGGCGTGCTGGCTACACCTTC.

This rearrangement joins TRBV30 to TRBJ1-5; D gene ambiguous. Trimming shortened V by 0 bases and J by 4 bases, and 13 bases separated the two germline ends. CDR1 GTSNPN and CDR2 SVGIG come from the germline V gene (reference sequence). The CDR3 is 15 amino acids. The CDR3 region is CAWSVLGQPNQPQHF. The DNA for the CDR3 is TGTGCCTGGAGTGTACTTGGGCAGCCGAATCAGCCCCAGCATTTT.

This clone was counted once. V and J are TRBV19 and TRBJ1-2; D possibly corresponds to TRBD1 (5 bases). Germline V gene lookup returns CDR1 LNHDA and CDR2 SQIVND (reference sequence). The V gene lost 3 bases and the J gene lost 4 bases, with 15 bases spanning the gap. This CDR3 region has 15 residues. The chain's CDR3 is CASSIGQGVGYGYTF. CDR3 nucleotide sequence: TGTGCCAGTAGTATCGGGCAGGGAGTCGGCTATGGCTACACCTTC.

As for this clone: Relative to the germline gene, one junction end is altered; a read error may explain this. This chain joins TRBV6-5 and TRBJ2-3; D possibly corresponds to TRBD1 (5 bases). The CDR3 covers 15 residues. Germline CDR1 MNHEY, CDR2 SVGAGI. Here the CDR3 reads CASSDSGFPTDTQYF. CDR3 nucleotides: TGTGCCAGCAGTGACTCAGGGTTTCCCACAGATACGCAGTATTTT.

The V gene is TRBV5-6, the J gene TRBJ1-2; D call uncertain. CDR1 SGHDT and CDR2 YYEEEE come from the germline V gene. Trimming cost V 6 bases and J 4 bases, with 16 bases left between them. This CDR3 spans 14 amino acids. CDR3 sequence reads: CASTSWAAAYGYTF. For the CDR3, the DNA is TGTGCCAGCACCTCTTGGGCAGCCGCCTATGGCTACACCTTC.

This chain connects TRBV6-1 to TRBJ2-4; no firm D call. This CDR3 comprises 14 residues. Trimming left V 6 bases short and J 2 bases short, with 11 bases between. Germline assignment: CDR1 MNHNS and CDR2 SASEGT. CDR3 amino acids: CASRLDNSKNIQYF. In DNA, the CDR3 is TGTGCCAGCAGATTAGACAACTCCAAAAACATTCAGTACTTC.

The sample holds one count of this clone. The chain has TRBV11-2 and TRBJ1-4; D call uncertain. The CDR3 totals 15 residues. Trimming stripped 2 bases from V and 3 bases from J, with 10 bases between. In germline, CDR1 is SGHAT, CDR2 FQNNGV. The CDR3 DNA follows: TGTGCCAGCAGCTTATCGGGGTGGGCTAATGAAAAACTGTTTTTT. It codes for CASSLSGWANEKLFF.